A single sample gave rise to the 13 T cell receptor beta chains below, sequenced in a study of regulatory T cells in long-lasting Graves disease. Described time point: newly diagnosed GD, antithyroid drugs for less than 3 months. From RNA extracted from PBMCs, the TCR library was made. Researchers made TCR beta libraries by using iRepertoire HTBI primers and running Arm-PCR on CDR3 regions. TCRdb used MiXCR to reprocess the multiplex PCR reads, holding one entry per CDR3 protein. The sample carries roughly 350,000 distinct CDR3 sequences, roughly 17% recorded once. These data were likewise used in another study, on T cells in Graves' hyperthyroidism and ophthalmopathy.

Sequencing was performed on peripheral blood mononuclear cells (PBMCs), taken at new diagnosis, from a patient treated with antithyroid drugs. These TCRs come from a man aged 40-49 years with Graves disease.

Details on this clonotype: In this CDR3 the conserved last residue, phenylalanine or tryptophan, is missing, so a read error is likely. The genes are TRBV6-1 and TRBJ1-1, with TRBD1 matching over 7 bases. The CDR3 is made up of 14 amino acids. Germline assignment: CDR1 MNHNS and CDR2 SASEGT. The V gene end was trimmed by 2 bases and the J gene end by 3 bases; junction bases not matched to a gene: 3. The CDR3, as DNA: TGTGCCAGCAGTGAAAAGACAGGGTACACTGAAGCTTTCCTT. It specifies CASSEKTGYTEAFL.

This clonotype was recorded a few times. This chain connects TRBV28 to TRBJ2-7; no reliable D call. Trimming removed 10 bases from V and 7 bases from J, with 11 bases in between. CDR1 and CDR2 (germline): MDHEN, SYDVKM. The CDR3 has 10 amino acids. CDR3 coding DNA: TGTGCCACCAGGATGGGGGAGCAGTACTTC. It encodes CATRMGEQYF.

Details on this clonotype: A much larger clone is a single base away; this may be a read error. The chain joins TRBV20-1 to TRBJ1-5; D is possibly TRBD1 (5 bases). Germline V gene lookup returns CDR1 DFQATT and CDR2 SNEGSKA (reference sequence). V lost 1 base to trimming and J lost 3 bases, with 22 bases between them. There are 18 residues in the CDR3. The CDR3 reads CSARGGPRAPLSNQPQHF. For the CDR3, the DNA is TGCAGTGCTAGAGGGGGCCCAAGAGCACCTTTATCCAATCAGCCCCAGCATTTT.

This clonotype came up many times. The CDR3 DNA follows: TGTGCCAGCAGTCCGATCTACAGGGGTAGCAATCAGCCCCAGCATTTT. This sequence encodes CASSPIYRGSNQPQHF. The chain joins TRBV27 to TRBJ1-5; the match to TRBD1 covers 7 bases. In germline, CDR1 is MNHEY, CDR2 SMNVEV (reference sequence). The junction had 7 bases not matched to a gene; V was cut back by 5 bases and J by 0 bases. The CDR3 covers 16 residues.

This clonotype was detected many times. The chain has TRBV11-2 and TRBJ2-1, with 11 positions matching TRBD2. The CDR3 is made up of 15 amino acids. V was pared by 3 bases and J by 4 bases, with 2 bases of the junction left unmatched. Germline values: CDR1 SGHAT, CDR2 FQNNGV. DNA for the CDR3: TGTGCCAGCAGCTTTGGGACTAGCGGTTACAATGAGCAGTTCTTC. It specifies CASSFGTSGYNEQFF.

V gene TRBV28 combines with J gene TRBJ1-2; TRBD1 is a possible D gene (5 bases). Germline CDR1 MDHEN, CDR2 SYDVKM. Trimming shortened V by 4 bases and J by 3 bases, and 15 bases separated the two germline ends. This CDR3 spans 15 amino acids. The CDR3 here is CASSSFFRRDYGYTF. DNA of the CDR3: TGTGCCAGCAGTTCCTTCTTTCGCAGGGACTATGGCTACACCTTC.

This clonotype was counted many times. The rearrangement uses TRBV6-1 and TRBJ1-5; 9 nucleotides agree with TRBD1. Germline CDR1 reads MNHNS; CDR2 reads SASEGT. The CDR3 runs 13 residues. Trimming cost V 8 bases and J 7 bases; bases outside gene matches: 6. CDR3 in amino acids: CASRDRDGQPQHF. Written as DNA, the CDR3 is TGTGCCAGCCGGGACAGGGACGGCCAGCCCCAGCATTTT.

This clonotype has only a few counts. This could be a read error, since a much larger clone is one nucleotide away. The chain uses TRBV29-1 and TRBJ2-5; 8 bases fit TRBD1. The CDR3 runs 12 residues. CDR1 and CDR2 from the germline V gene are SQVTM and ANQGSEA. CDR3 coding DNA: TGCAGCGTTGAAAGACAGGGGTGGACCCAGTGCTTC. Its translation is CSVERQGWTQCF.

At least ten counts were recorded for this clonotype. The rearrangement joins TRBV2 to TRBJ1-5, with 8 bases lining up with TRBD1. V was pared by 9 bases and J by 3 bases, with 7 bases of the junction left unmatched. This CDR3 has 14 amino acids. CDR1 and CDR2 from the germline V gene are SNHLY and FYNNEI. CDR3: CASLRDRTNQPQHF. The CDR3 DNA reads TGTGCCAGTCTAAGGGACAGGACCAATCAGCCCCAGCATTTT.

The chain links TRBV3-1 to TRBJ1-2; 7 bases agree with TRBD1. The CDR3 is made up of 11 amino acids. The V and J ends lost 6 bases and 8 bases, in that order; junction bases with no gene match: 3. Germline CDR1 and CDR2: LGHDT and YNNKEL (reference sequence). CDR3 nucleotides: TGTGCCAGCAGTTCAGGGGGAGGCTACACCTTC. Translation gives CASSSGGGYTF.

This clonotype was counted at least ten times. The V gene is TRBV2, the J gene TRBJ2-5; 7 positions match TRBD1. The V gene end was trimmed by 4 bases and the J gene end by 4 bases; junction bases not matched to a gene: 3. This CDR3 is 13 amino acids long. CDR1 and CDR2 from the germline V gene are SNHLY and FYNNEI. The CDR3 DNA sequence: TGTGCCAGCAGTGCAGGGGGAATAGAGACCCAGTACTTC. Residues: CASSAGGIETQYF.

The chain couples TRBV7-2 to TRBJ2-1; 13 positions match TRBD2. The CDR3 runs 16 residues. CDR1 and CDR2 from the germline V gene are SGHTA and FQGNSA. V dropped 5 bases and J dropped 9; count of bases not matched to a gene: 10. The CDR3 reads CASSRGLAGVEGEQFF. The CDR3 nucleotides read TGTGCCAGCAGCCGTGGACTAGCGGGAGTGGAGGGTGAGCAGTTCTTC.

Ten or more counts support this clonotype. This chain joins TRBV5-1 and TRBJ2-1; 7 bases are shared with TRBD1. The germline V gene has CDR1 SGHRS and CDR2 YFSETQ. This CDR3 is built from 15 residues. J gave up 5 bases and V 3 bases, and 8 bases lay outside the gene matches. CDR3 nucleotides: TGCGCCAGCAGCTCCACAGGGGTGATCCACAATGAGCAGTTCTTC. The encoded protein is CASSSTGVIHNEQFF.